The clone carrying this T cell receptor beta chain was seen more than once but under ten times. Reverse transcribed after extraction, RNA yielded cDNA as the sequencing template. Only in-frame clones appear in the TCRdb table, and some are missing; sequencing was by immunoSEQ multiplex PCR. Of 25,000 to 35,000 clones detected, approximately 60% appear once; the ten largest clones hold about a sixth. CDR3 length: 12 amino acids. CDR1 is SEHNR, CDR2 FQNEAQ, per germline (reference sequence). Trimming shortened V by 5 bases and J by 5 bases, and 9 bases separated the two germline ends. The data are from a study of CD8+ T cells in alopecia areata.

The TCR sequence derives from a human donor with alopecia areata. The rearrangement links TRBV7-9 to TRBJ2-5; the D is unclear. The sequencing input was NKG2D-high CD8+ T cells sorted from blood. The CDR3 here is CASSPIMETQYF. CDR3 DNA sequence: TGTGCCAGCAGCCCGATAATGGAGACCCAGTACTTC.